These 8 T cell receptor beta chains were sequenced from one sample in a study of OX40 agonist ivuxolimab in advanced cancers. Profiling relied on immunoSEQ multiplex PCR, and the TCRdb table lists in-frame clones only, not all of them. This table has roughly 12,000 clones, over 60% appearing once. Sequences were derived from CD4+ or CD8+ T cells sorted from blood, sampled in a trial of the OX40 agonist ivuxolimab. The receptors originated from an adult with an advanced solid tumor such as melanoma, head and neck, liver or kidney cancer.

CDR3 residues: CASSMDSDGSYEQYF. Here the CDR3 DNA reads TGTGCCAGTAGTATGGACAGTGACGGCTCCTACGAGCAGTACTTC. The chain recombines TRBV19 with TRBJ2-7; perhaps TRBD1 as D (6 bases). Germline values: CDR1 LNHDA, CDR2 SQIVND (reference sequence). The CDR3 is 15 residues long. Trimming shortened V by 3 bases and J by 0 bases, and 12 bases separated the two germline ends.

The chain links TRBV11-2 to TRBJ2-7; tentatively, D is TRBD1 or TRBD2 (5 bases each). The germline gives CDR1 SGHAT, CDR2 FQNNGV. Trimming removed 3 bases from V and 2 bases from J, with 17 bases in between. The CDR3 covers 16 residues. The CDR3 region is CASSFADVGDPYEQYF. The CDR3 bases are TGTGCCAGCAGCTTTGCGGACGTGGGGGACCCCTACGAGCAGTACTTC.

This chain connects TRBV30 to TRBJ2-5; D not resolved. Germline V gene data show CDR1 as GTSNPN and CDR2 as SVGIG (reference sequence). V was pared by 3 bases and J by 1 base, with 9 bases between. The CDR3 is made up of 13 amino acids. The CDR3 spells CAWSRALQETQYF. The CDR3 coding sequence is TGTGCCTGGAGCCGGGCTCTCCAAGAGACCCAGTACTTC.

The CDR3 spells CASSFLGDRASTDTQYF. As DNA, the CDR3 is TGTGCCAGCAGTTTTTTAGGGGACAGGGCAAGCACAGATACGCAGTATTTT. The chain has TRBV28 and TRBJ2-3; 9 bases are shared with TRBD1. Germline CDR1 and CDR2: MDHEN and SYDVKM. This CDR3 is built from 17 residues. The ends lost 3 bases at V and 0 bases at J; junction bases unmatched: 7.

This sequence joins TRBV7-2 and TRBJ2-2, with no clear D. V gave up 5 bases and J gave up 1 base, with 11 bases separating them. Germline V gene data show CDR1 as SGHTA and CDR2 as FQGNSA. CDR3 length: 15 residues. The CDR3 is CASSLDTRNTGELFF. CDR3 coding DNA: TGTGCCAGCAGCCTAGATACACGGAACACCGGGGAGCTGTTTTTT. Looking up the rest from reference TRBV7-2 and TRBJ2-2 gives the full variable domain: GAGVSQSPSNKVTEKGKDVELRCDPISGHTALYWYRQSLGQGLEFLIYFQGNSAPDKSGLPSDRFSAERTGGSVSTLTIQRTQQEDSAVYLCASSLDTRNTGELFFGEGSRLTVL.

This clone appeared a few times. The V and J genes are TRBV27 and TRBJ1-5, with a weak D call TRBD1 (5 bases). Trimming removed 2 bases at V and 7 bases at J, with 9 bases between. Germline values: CDR1 MNHEY, CDR2 SMNVEV (reference sequence). This CDR3 spans 13 amino acids. CDR3 in DNA: TGTGCCAGCAGTTTAACCCAGGGCCAGCCCCAGCATTTT. The encoded protein is CASSLTQGQPQHF.

The chain is built from TRBV7-2 and TRBJ2-5; D is unclear. CDR3 length equals 15 residues. Per the germline V gene, CDR1 is SGHTA and CDR2 is FQGNSA. Trimming pared 2 bases from V and 4 bases from J, leaving 14 bases between. The CDR3 DNA reads as TGTGCCAGCAGCTTAACTTGGGTCCAACTAGAGACCCAGTACTTC. This gives the protein CASSLTWVQLETQYF.

The chain joins TRBV13 to TRBJ2-7; the D gene is possibly TRBD1 (6 bases). Trimming shortened V by 4 bases and J by 0 bases, and 13 bases separated the two germline ends. CDR3 size: 15 residues. Germline loops: CDR1 PRHDT, CDR2 FYEKMQ (reference sequence). CDR3 protein: CASSYRTVSSYEQYF. As DNA, the CDR3 is TGTGCCAGCAGCTACAGGACAGTTAGCTCCTACGAGCAGTACTTC.